The sequence of this T cell receptor beta chain was determined in a study of blood T cell repertoires in COVID-19. Study details: The United States, Italy and Spain provided the acute and convalescent COVID-19 samples. The cDNA or gDNA used as material had been derived from T cells, B-cell-depleted T cells, or PBMCs.

Assay used: immunoSEQ multiplex PCR; TCRdb lists only in-frame clones, some missing. Among 110,000 to 150,000 clones listed, over 80% were seen once. Sequenced sample: peripheral blood. The clonotype originates from a human donor in a cohort sampled during active COVID-19.

The CDR3 coding sequence is TGTGCCAGCAGCTTCCAACCCAACTTGAGGAACACTGAAGCTTTCTTT. Residues: CASSFQPNLRNTEAFF. The chain joins TRBV7-9 to TRBJ1-1; D call uncertain. Germline-derived CDR1 and CDR2 are SEHNR and FQNEAQ (reference sequence). Deletions cut 3 bases from V and 1 base from J, with 15 bases between. The CDR3 contains 16 residues. Supplemented by reference TRBV7-9 and TRBJ1-1, the full variable domain reads DTGVSQNPRHKITKRGQNVTFRCDPISEHNRLYWYRQTLGQGPEFLTYFQNEAQLEKSRLLSDRFSAERPKGSFSTLEIQRTEQGDSAMYLCASSFQPNLRNTEAFFGQGTRLTVV.